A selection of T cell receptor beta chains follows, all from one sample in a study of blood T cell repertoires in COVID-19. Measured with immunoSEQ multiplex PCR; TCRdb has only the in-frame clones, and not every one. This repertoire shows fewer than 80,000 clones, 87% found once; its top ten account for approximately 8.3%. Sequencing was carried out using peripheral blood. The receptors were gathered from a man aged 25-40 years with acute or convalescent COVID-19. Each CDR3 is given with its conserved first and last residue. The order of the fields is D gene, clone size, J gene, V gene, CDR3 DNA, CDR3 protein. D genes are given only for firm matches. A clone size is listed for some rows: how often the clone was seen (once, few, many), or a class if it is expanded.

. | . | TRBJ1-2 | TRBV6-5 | TGTGCCAGCAGAGATACAGGGATCCGAGACTATGGCTACACCTTC | CASRDTGIRDYGYTF
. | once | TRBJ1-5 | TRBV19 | TGTGCCAGTAGTATCGGAAGGGGAACAGGGCAGCCCCAGCATTTT | CASSIGRGTGQPQHF
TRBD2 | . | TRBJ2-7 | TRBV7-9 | TGTGCCAGCAGCACCAGGACTAGGCACCCCTACGAGCAGTACTTC | CASSTRTRHPYEQYF
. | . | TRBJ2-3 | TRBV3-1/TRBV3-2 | TGTGCCAGCAGCCAAGAACGCCGGTATAGAACAGATACGCAGTATTTT | CASSQERRYRTDTQYF
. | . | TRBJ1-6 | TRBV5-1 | TGCGCCAGCAGCTTCGGGAACCAGGGAGGGAATTCACCCCTCCACTTT | CASSFGNQGGNSPLHF
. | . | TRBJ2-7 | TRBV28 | TGTGCCAGCAGTTTCACAGGTCCACCCTACGAGCAGTACTTC | CASSFTGPPYEQYF
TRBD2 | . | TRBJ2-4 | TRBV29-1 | TGCAGCGTCGCGAGCGGGAGGGGGCTAGCCAAAAACATTCAGTACTTC | CSVASGRGLAKNIQYF
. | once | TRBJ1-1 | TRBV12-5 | TGTGCTAGTGGTTTATCAGGGAACACTGAAGCTTTCTTT | CASGLSGNTEAFF
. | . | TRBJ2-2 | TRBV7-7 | TGTGCTAGCAGTCTATCTAGCGTTGGGGCCGGGGAGCTGTTTTTT | CASSLSSVGAGELFF
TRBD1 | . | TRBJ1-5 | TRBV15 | TGTGCCACCGGACAGGGAAGCAATCAGCCCCAGCATTTT | CATGQGSNQPQHF
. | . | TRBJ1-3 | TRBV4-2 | TGTGCCAGCAGCCAAGAACCGACAGCCAGCTCTGGAAACACCATATATTTT | CASSQEPTASSGNTIYF
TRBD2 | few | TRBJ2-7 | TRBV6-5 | TGTGCCAGCAGTTATAATTGCGGGGGAGAGTACTACGAGCAGTACTTC | CASSYNCGGEYYEQYF
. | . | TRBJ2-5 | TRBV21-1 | TGTGCCAGCAGCAAAGTCGAACTAAAGGAGACCCAGTACTTC | CASSKVELKETQYF
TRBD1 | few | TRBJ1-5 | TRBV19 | TGTGCCAGTTGGGGACAGTACAATCAGCCCCAGCATTTT | CASWGQYNQPQHF
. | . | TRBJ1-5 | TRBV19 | TGTGCCAGTAGTATAGATCAATGGAGCTCGCGGCAGCCCCAGCATTTT | CASSIDQWSSRQPQHF
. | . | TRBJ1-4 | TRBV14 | TGTGCCAGCAGCCGCCATTCAGTCGAAAGACTGTTTTTT | CASSRHSVERLFF
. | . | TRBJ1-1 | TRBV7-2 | TGTGCCAGCAGCCATAGGACAGTATGGCGCACTGAAGCTTTCTTT | CASSHRTVWRTEAFF
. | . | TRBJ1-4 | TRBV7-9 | TGTGCCAGCAGCAGCCCGGGGGGTGCAACTAATGAAAAACTGTTTTTT | CASSSPGGATNEKLFF
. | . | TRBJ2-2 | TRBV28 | TGTGCCAGCAGTTTTCGAGACAGACCGACCGGGGAGCTGTTTTTT | CASSFRDRPTGELFF
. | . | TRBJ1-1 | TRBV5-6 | TGTGCCAGCAGCTCCCAAGTATTAGGGGACACTGAAGCTTTCTTT | CASSSQVLGDTEAFF